This paragraph reports one T cell receptor beta chain. This clone was detected once. What antigen it recognizes has not been identified. The record has no base qualities; no much larger clone is one base away. Libraries were built with the immunoSEQ multiplex PCR assay. TCRdb took this table from immuneACCESS and kept in-frame rearrangements with V and J called. Such tables lack part of the clones; where checked against another copy, unresolved V genes explain under half of the gap, and the rest is unexplained. The table for this sample lists some 64,000 clones; around 77% of them were counted only once. 15% to 20% of the sample lies in the top ten. This sample stems from a study of radiotherapy plus CTLA-4 blockade in lung cancer (dated by TCRdb to the late 2010s). About the full investigation: Among enrolled patients, roughly 18% had an objective response and about 30% reached disease control.

Focal radiation therapy combined with CTLA-4 blockade (ipilimumab) was tested in patients with chemo-refractory metastatic non-small-cell lung cancer. Beyond this particular receptor, the publication reports: The strongest predictors of response, as reported, were early dynamic changes in blood T cell clones along with a rise in serum interferon-beta after radiation. After treatment with radiotherapy and ipilimumab, TCR clones that came from tumors expanded in the peripheral blood.

This receptor was obtained from a human donor with non-small cell lung cancer whose response to radiotherapy plus ipilimumab could not be evaluated. Some clones in this sample may be carry-over from other donors' samples. Sample: peripheral blood, taken from a patient treated with radiotherapy plus ipilimumab.

The sequence in DNA is TGTGCCAGCAGTGAACGAGGGACTCAGGGTGAAAAACTGTTTTTT. It translates to CASSERGTQGEKLFF. The sequence links TRBV25-1 to TRBJ1-4; the D gene is perhaps TRBD1, on 5 matching bases. V is reduced by 2 bases and J by 7 bases, leaving a spacing of 14 bases between them. The CDR3 numbers 15 residues from cysteine through phenylalanine. Kept here is only the CDR3 DNA, which spans 45 bases and is read in frame from base 1. The germline V gene supplies CDR1 MGHDK and CDR2 SYGVNS.